What follows are 20 T cell receptor beta chains derived from one specimen sequenced in a study of PD-L1 blockade in urothelial cancer. Time point in this sample: peripheral blood 6 weeks after treatment start. Here immunoSEQ multiplex PCR was the method, and the copy in TCRdb shows in-frame clones only, minus some. The sample shows fewer than 90,000 clones, 80% to 95% of them seen only once. Sequencing used PBMCs, obtained around atezolizumab (anti-PD-L1) treatment. These receptors originate from a woman older than 75 with urothelial cancer.

The J gene is TRBJ2-7, the V gene TRBV28; possibly TRBD2 for D (6 bases). The CDR3 sequence is 16 residues long. The V end was cut by 4 bases, the J end by 2 bases, with 18 bases between. Germline V lookup: CDR1 MDHEN, CDR2 SYDVKM. The CDR3: CASSSSKFGSTYEQYF. The CDR3 coding sequence is TGTGCCAGCAGTTCCAGTAAATTCGGGAGTACCTACGAGCAGTACTTC.

This chain connects TRBV7-9 to TRBJ1-5, with unresolved D. The CDR3 is made up of 15 amino acids. With 4 bases removed from V and 1 base from J, the gap between germline ends came to 11 bases. CDR1 SEHNR and CDR2 FQNEAQ come from the germline V gene (reference sequence). The CDR3 DNA reads TGTGCCAGCAGCTCCAAGGAGGGCAGCAATCAGCCCCAGCATTTT. Its protein is CASSSKEGSNQPQHF.

The rearrangement links TRBV18 to TRBJ1-2; D might be TRBD1 (6 bases). CDR1 and CDR2 from the germline V gene are KGHSH and LQKENI. The CDR3 consists of 15 residues. Trimming shortened V by 1 base and J by 8 bases, and 17 bases separated the two germline ends. The chain's CDR3 is CASSPLVDSQGGYTF. CDR3 bases: TGTGCCAGCTCACCACTGGTGGACAGCCAGGGGGGCTACACCTTC.

The rearrangement joins TRBV18 to TRBJ1-1; TRBD1 might be the D (5 bases). The germline V and J ends were trimmed by 4 bases and 0 bases, with 15 bases remaining between them. The CDR3 spans 16 residues. Germline CDR1 KGHSH, CDR2 LQKENI. DNA for the CDR3: TGTGCCAGCTCACACGGGCACAGGCTCATGAACACTGAAGCTTTCTTT. It is translated as CASSHGHRLMNTEAFF.

This clone was observed a single time. This chain uses TRBV2 with TRBJ1-4; the match to TRBD1 covers 9 bases. Germline-derived CDR1 and CDR2 are SNHLY and FYNNEI. CDR3 length: 14 residues. The V segment lost 4 bases and the J segment 8 bases; nucleotides outside the gene matches: 5. This CDR3 reads CASSAGTGYEKLFF. CDR3 nucleotides: TGTGCCAGCAGTGCCGGGACAGGGTACGAAAAACTGTTTTTT. The full variable domain, its missing parts supplied by reference TRBV2 and TRBJ1-4, is EPEVTQTPSHQVTQMGQEVILRCVPISNHLYFYWYRQILGQKVEFLVSFYNNEISEKSEIFDDQFSVERPDGSNFTLKIRSTKLEDSAMYFCASSAGTGYEKLFFGSGTQLSVL.

The V call is TRBV5-1, the J call TRBJ1-2; 7 bases align to TRBD1. Per the germline V gene, CDR1 is SGHRS and CDR2 is YFSETQ. After removal of 3 bases from V and 6 bases from J, the junction contained 14 bases not matched to a gene. The CDR3 runs to 16 residues. The CDR3 DNA reads TGCGCCAGCAGCTCGGGATTTTCGGACAGGTTAGATGGCTACACCTTC. Translated, it gives CASSSGFSDRLDGYTF. Based on the CDR3 plus reference TRBV5-1 and TRBJ1-2, the full variable domain is KAGVTQTPRYLIKTRGQQVTLSCSPISGHRSVSWYQQTPGQGLQFLFEYFSETQRNKGNFPGRFSGRQFSNSRSEMNVSTLELGDSALYLCASSSGFSDRLDGYTFGSGTRLTVV.

This clone was observed a single time. The rearrangement joins TRBV5-4 to TRBJ2-7; 9 bases fit TRBD1. The CDR3 sequence is 14 residues long. The germline gives CDR1 SGHNT, CDR2 YYREEE (reference sequence). V lost 4 bases to trimming and J lost 4 bases; unmatched junction nucleotides: 6. The CDR3 coding sequence is TGTGCCAGCAGCCGGACAGGGGTTGAATACGAGCAGTACTTC. It yields the protein CASSRTGVEYEQYF. Filled out from reference TRBV5-4 and TRBJ2-7, the complete variable domain reads ETGVTQSPTHLIKTRGQQVTLRCSSQSGHNTVSWYQQALGQGPQFIFQYYREEENGRGNFPPRFSGLQFPNYSSELNVNALELDDSALYLCASSRTGVEYEQYFGPGTRLTVT.

The chain employs TRBV2 and TRBJ2-5; D is perhaps TRBD1 (6 bases). CDR1 SNHLY and CDR2 FYNNEI come from the germline V gene. This CDR3 has 19 residues. Between the trimmed V and J ends, which lost 7 bases and 5 bases, there was a span of 32 bases. CDR3 in amino acids: CASIKWAPDSPPRRETQYF. The CDR3 region has the DNA TGTGCCAGCATAAAGTGGGCCCCGGACAGCCCTCCCCGCCGGGAGACCCAGTACTTC.

This sequence joins TRBV4-2 and TRBJ1-1; 8 nucleotides match TRBD1. J was trimmed by 5 bases and V by 1 base; bases with no gene match: 9. In germline, CDR1 is LGHNA, CDR2 YNFKEQ. The CDR3 extends over 16 amino acids. The CDR3 nucleotides read TGTGCCAGCAGCCAAGGTCGACAGGGGCCAGGGACTGAAGCTTTCTTT. Residues: CASSQGRQGPGTEAFF.

The CDR3 loop is CAIRGDTGNTIYF. The CDR3 DNA is TGTGCCATCAGGGGGGACACTGGAAACACCATATATTTT. This chain joins TRBV10-3 and TRBJ1-3; D perhaps matches TRBD1 (6 bases). The CDR3 runs to 13 residues. Germline V lookup: CDR1 ENHRY, CDR2 SYGVKD. The V gene lost 6 bases and the J gene lost 2 bases, with 8 bases spanning the gap.

The genes are TRBV5-8 and TRBJ2-1, with 7 bases that match TRBD1. Germline V gives CDR1 SGHTS, CDR2 YDEGEE. The V gene end was trimmed by 1 base and the J gene end by 2 bases; junction bases not matched to a gene: 3. CDR3 length: 15 residues. CDR3 DNA sequence: TGTGCCAGCAGCTTGAAGGGACAGACCTACAATGAGCAGTTCTTC. Translation gives CASSLKGQTYNEQFF.

J is TRBJ2-5 and V is TRBV7-3; 8 bases are a match to TRBD1. The V gene's germline CDR1 is SGHTA and CDR2 FQGTGA. The CDR3 consists of 15 residues. V shed 1 base, J shed 4 bases, and the junction held 5 bases outside the gene matches. The CDR3 region has the DNA TGTGCCAGCAGCTTAAATATAGGACAGGGAGAGACCCAGTACTTC. Translation: CASSLNIGQGETQYF.

The chain has TRBV28 and TRBJ1-4; TRBD1 might be the D (5 bases). The CDR3 runs 13 residues. Trimming left V 4 bases short and J 4 bases short, with 7 bases between. CDR1 and CDR2 (germline): MDHEN, SYDVKM. CDR3 sequence: CASSWGFNEKLFF. In nucleotides, the CDR3 is TGTGCCAGCAGTTGGGGCTTTAATGAAAAACTGTTTTTT. The complete variable domain, with remaining parts taken from reference TRBV28 and TRBJ1-4, reads DVKVTQSSRYLVKRTGEKVFLECVQDMDHENMFWYRQDPGLGLRLIYFSYDVKMKEKGDIPEGYSVSREKKERFSLILESASTNQTSMYLCASSWGFNEKLFFGSGTQLSVL.

The DNA of the CDR3 is TGTGCCAGCTCACGGCGGGAAGGTGGCTACACCTTC. This gives the protein CASSRREGGYTF. V gene TRBV18 combines with J gene TRBJ1-2, with unresolved D. Germline assignment: CDR1 KGHSH and CDR2 LQKENI. The CDR3 length is 12 residues. V was pared by 4 bases and J by 7 bases, with 10 bases between. The whole variable domain, filled in from reference TRBV18 and TRBJ1-2, reads NAGVMQNPRHLVRRRGQEARLRCSPMKGHSHVYWYRQLPEEGLKFMVYLQKENIIDESGMPKERFSAEFPKEGPSILRIQQVVRGDSAAYFCASSRREGGYTFGSGTRLTVV.

Only one count was recorded for this clone. This chain uses TRBV28 with TRBJ2-7, with D possibly being TRBD1 (5 bases). The germline CDR1 and CDR2 sequences are MDHEN and SYDVKM. The CDR3 is 13 residues long. Trimming cost V 6 bases and J 1 base, with 10 bases left between them. The CDR3 region is CASRQDTSYEQYF. In nucleotides, the CDR3 is TGTGCCAGCAGACAGGACACGTCCTACGAGCAGTACTTC.

This chain uses TRBV28 with TRBJ1-1; D is ambiguous. The CDR3 totals 15 residues. Between the trimmed V and J ends, which lost 5 bases and 3 bases, there was a span of 16 bases. The germline CDR1 and CDR2 sequences are MDHEN and SYDVKM. CDR3: CASSTAGVRDTEAFF. CDR3 sequence (DNA): TGTGCCAGCAGTACTGCCGGGGTTAGGGACACTGAAGCTTTCTTT. The full variable domain, rest sourced from reference TRBV28 and TRBJ1-1, is DVKVTQSSRYLVKRTGEKVFLECVQDMDHENMFWYRQDPGLGLRLIYFSYDVKMKEKGDIPEGYSVSREKKERFSLILESASTNQTSMYLCASSTAGVRDTEAFFGQGTRLTVV.

The rearrangement joins TRBV2 to TRBJ1-2; no clear D gene. V was pared by 3 bases and J by 4 bases, with 9 bases between. CDR1 SNHLY and CDR2 FYNNEI come from the germline V gene. The CDR3 extends over 13 amino acids. The chain's CDR3 is CASSEEVGYGYTF. The CDR3 nucleotides read TGTGCCAGCAGTGAGGAGGTTGGCTATGGCTACACCTTC.

V and J are TRBV5-4 and TRBJ1-1, with 7 bases aligning to TRBD1. CDR3 length: 15 residues. Germline CDR1 reads SGHNT; CDR2 reads YYREEE (reference sequence). V dropped 0 bases and J dropped 4; count of bases not matched to a gene: 6. The CDR3 reads CASSLGRGLGTEAFF. Written as DNA, the CDR3 is TGTGCCAGCAGCTTGGGAAGGGGGCTAGGCACTGAAGCTTTCTTT.

This sequence joins TRBV2 and TRBJ1-5; 7 bases map to TRBD1. Per germline, CDR1 SNHLY and CDR2 FYNNEI. V shed 8 bases and J 6 bases; nucleotides not matched to a gene: 13. This CDR3 spans 15 amino acids. The CDR3 spells CASSQTGSKGQPQHF. The CDR3 DNA is TGTGCCAGCTCTCAGACAGGGTCGAAGGGTCAGCCCCAGCATTTT.

DNA of the CDR3: TGTGCCAGCAGCTTGGCAGGGGGCAATCAGCCCCAGCATTTT. Amino acids: CASSLAGGNQPQHF. The chain employs TRBV11-2 and TRBJ1-5; D is perhaps TRBD1 (6 bases). CDR1 SGHAT and CDR2 FQNNGV come from the germline V gene. The CDR3 covers 14 residues. The V and J ends lost 3 bases and 2 bases respectively, with 8 bases between them. Based on the CDR3 plus reference TRBV11-2 and TRBJ1-5, the full variable domain is EAGVAQSPRYKIIEKRQSVAFWCNPISGHATLYWYQQILGQGPKLLIQFQNNGVVDDSQLPKDRFSAERLKGVDSTLKIQPAKLEDSAVYLCASSLAGGNQPQHFGDGTRLSIL.